This T cell receptor beta chain was profiled in a study of blood T cells in healthy people across ages. Study at large: Using template switching, researchers captured about one barcoded beta molecule for each two T cells.

This clonotype has just one count. Its antigen remains unidentified. Each donor gave approximately 9.5 milliliters of peripheral blood. A second 7 to 11 cycle PCR used barcoded and J-beta primers. One entry per CDR3 protein, called by TCRdb with MiXCR from the 5' RACE reads. Seen here are roughly 2 million distinct CDR3 sequences, around 48% observed once, and the top ten hold approximately 2.1%. This CDR3 is built from 18 residues. With V trimmed by 1 base and J by 7 bases, 12 bases remained unmatched. Germline CDR1 SGHVS, CDR2 FNYEAQ. Study-wide findings and caveats: Long-lived and aged donors differed, with more naive CD4+ cells and higher diversity in the long-lived.

The sequencing sample was made of blood. This sequence originates from a woman between 40 and 55 years old in good health. The V gene is TRBV7-6, the J gene TRBJ2-1; TRBD2 agrees at 11 bases. The CDR3 DNA is TGTGCCAGCAGCTTAGGGTCCCGACTAGCGGGGTTCTCGAATGAGCAGTTCTTC. Protein: CASSLGSRLAGFSNEQFF.